This T cell receptor (beta chain) was documented in a study of blood T cell repertoires in COVID-19. Germline CDR1 is DFQATT and CDR2 is SNEGSKA (reference sequence). Trimming stripped 3 bases from V and 8 bases from J, with 11 bases between. The CDR3 consists of 13 residues. TCRdb's table, derived via immunoSEQ multiplex PCR, lists solely in-frame clones and lacks some. The sample records approximately 170,000 clones, approximately 87% being singletons. Material for sequencing was peripheral blood. The chain is built from TRBV20-1 and TRBJ1-6; the D gene is possibly TRBD1 (6 bases). The TCR sequence derives from a woman aged 70-85 years with acute or convalescent COVID-19. The CDR3 DNA sequence: TGCAGTGCTAGTCAGGGGTTGTATTCACCCCTCCACTTT. Translation: CSASQGLYSPLHF.